The sequence of this TCR beta chain was determined in a study of T-cell reconstitution after alpha-beta-depleted transplantation in children. A library of TCRbeta sequences, prepared with unique molecular identifiers, was generated. In TCRdb, the PCR reads were re-called with MiXCR into one record per CDR3 protein. The sample holds 450,000 to 500,000 distinct CDR3 sequences, around 12% seen once. The V and J ends lost 3 bases and 2 bases respectively, with 8 bases between them. Germline CDR1 is MNHEY and CDR2 is SVGEGT. The CDR3 totals 14 residues. The rearrangement joins TRBV6-2 or TRBV6-3 to TRBJ1-5; a possible D gene is TRBD1 (5 bases). The sample in question was PBMCs from the stem cell graft donor, obtained from the stem cell graft. This TCR came from a human donor who donated a stem cell graft to a child with combined immunodeficiency. CDR3 sequence: CASSYEQGNQPQHF. CDR3 nucleotide sequence: TGTGCCAGCAGTTATGAACAGGGCAATCAGCCCCAGCATTTT.